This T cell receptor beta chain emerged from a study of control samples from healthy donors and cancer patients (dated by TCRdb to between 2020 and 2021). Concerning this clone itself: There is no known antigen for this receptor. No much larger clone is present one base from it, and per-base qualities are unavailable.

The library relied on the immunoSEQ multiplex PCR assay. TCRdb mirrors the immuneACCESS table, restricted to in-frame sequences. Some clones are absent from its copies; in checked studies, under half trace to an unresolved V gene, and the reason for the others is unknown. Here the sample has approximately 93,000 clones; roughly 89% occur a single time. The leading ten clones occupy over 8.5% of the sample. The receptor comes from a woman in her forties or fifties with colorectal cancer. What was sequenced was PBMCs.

Read as DNA, the sequence is TGTGCCAGCAGCTTAGCCCTGAACACTGAAGCTTTCTTT. It encodes CASSLALNTEAFF. The V gene is TRBV7-7 and the J gene is TRBJ1-1, with no confidently assigned D gene. V is clipped by 0 bases and J by 0 bases, and the sequence between their germline boundaries is 2 bases long. There are 13 amino acids in the CDR3, from cysteine to phenylalanine inclusive. CDR3 DNA only is kept here, 39 bases in frame from base 1. From a lookup of the germline V gene (reference sequence), CDR1 and CDR2 are SSHAT and FNYEAQ.